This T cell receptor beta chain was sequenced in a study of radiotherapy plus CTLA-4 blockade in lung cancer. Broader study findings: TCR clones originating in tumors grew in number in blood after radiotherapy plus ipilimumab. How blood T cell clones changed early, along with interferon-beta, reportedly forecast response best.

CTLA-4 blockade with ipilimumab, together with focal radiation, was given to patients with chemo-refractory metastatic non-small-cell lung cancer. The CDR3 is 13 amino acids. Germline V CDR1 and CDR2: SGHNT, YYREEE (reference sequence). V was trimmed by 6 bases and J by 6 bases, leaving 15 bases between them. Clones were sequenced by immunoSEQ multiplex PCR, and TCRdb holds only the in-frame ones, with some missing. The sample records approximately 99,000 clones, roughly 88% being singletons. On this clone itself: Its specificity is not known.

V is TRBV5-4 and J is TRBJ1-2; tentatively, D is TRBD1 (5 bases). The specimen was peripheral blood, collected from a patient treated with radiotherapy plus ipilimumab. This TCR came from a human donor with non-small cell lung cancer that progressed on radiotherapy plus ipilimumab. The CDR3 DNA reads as TGTGCCAGCAAAGCCGGGACGTCGGATGGCTACACCTTC. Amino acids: CASKAGTSDGYTF. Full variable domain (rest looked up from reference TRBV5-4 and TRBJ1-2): ETGVTQSPTHLIKTRGQQVTLRCSSQSGHNTVSWYQQALGQGPQFIFQYYREEENGRGNFPPRFSGLQFPNYSSELNVNALELDDSALYLCASKAGTSDGYTFGSGTRLTVV.